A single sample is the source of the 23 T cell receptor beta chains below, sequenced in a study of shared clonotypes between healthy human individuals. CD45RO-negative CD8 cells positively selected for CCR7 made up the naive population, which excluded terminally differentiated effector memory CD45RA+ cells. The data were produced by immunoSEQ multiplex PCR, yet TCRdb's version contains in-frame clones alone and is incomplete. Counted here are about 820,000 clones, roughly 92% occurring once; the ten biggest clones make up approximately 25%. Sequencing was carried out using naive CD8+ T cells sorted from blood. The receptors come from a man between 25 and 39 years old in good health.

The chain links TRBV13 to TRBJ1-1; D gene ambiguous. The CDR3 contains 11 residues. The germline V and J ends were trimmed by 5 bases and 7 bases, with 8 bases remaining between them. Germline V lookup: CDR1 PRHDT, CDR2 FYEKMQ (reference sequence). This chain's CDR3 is CASSPAIEAFF. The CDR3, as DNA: TGTGCCAGCAGCCCAGCCATTGAAGCTTTCTTT.

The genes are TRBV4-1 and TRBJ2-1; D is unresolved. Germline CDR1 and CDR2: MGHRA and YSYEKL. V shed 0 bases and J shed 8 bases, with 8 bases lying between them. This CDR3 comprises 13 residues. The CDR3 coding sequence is TGCGCCAGCAGCCAAGATCTTCGTGATGAGCAGTTCTTC. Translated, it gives CASSQDLRDEQFF.

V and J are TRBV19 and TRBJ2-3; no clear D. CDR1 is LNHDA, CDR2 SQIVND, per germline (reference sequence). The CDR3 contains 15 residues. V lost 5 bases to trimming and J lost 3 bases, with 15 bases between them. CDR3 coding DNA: TGTGCCAGTAGTGTACTTTTGTTCCCAACAGATACGCAGTATTTT. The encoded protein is CASSVLLFPTDTQYF.

CDR3 sequence reads: CASKFGGTSLYEQFF. CDR3 coding DNA: TGTGCCTCAAAATTTGGTGGGACTAGCTTGTATGAGCAGTTCTTC. This chain joins TRBV19 and TRBJ2-1, with 9 bases lining up with TRBD2. The CDR3 loop spans 15 amino acids. The junction had 16 bases not matched to a gene; V was cut back by 11 bases and J by 8 bases. In germline, CDR1 is LNHDA, CDR2 SQIVND (reference sequence).

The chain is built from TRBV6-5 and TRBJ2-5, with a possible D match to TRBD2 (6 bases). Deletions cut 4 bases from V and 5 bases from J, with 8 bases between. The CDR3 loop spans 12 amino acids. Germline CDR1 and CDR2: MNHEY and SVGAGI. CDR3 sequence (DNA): TGTGCCAGCAGTTCTGGGGGGGAGACCCAGTACTTC. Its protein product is CASSSGGETQYF.

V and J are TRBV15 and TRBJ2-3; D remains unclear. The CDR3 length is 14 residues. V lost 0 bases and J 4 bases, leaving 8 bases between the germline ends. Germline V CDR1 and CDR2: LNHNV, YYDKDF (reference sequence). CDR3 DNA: TGTGCCACCAGCAGAGATCAGTGGGCAGATACGCAGTATTTT. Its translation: CATSRDQWADTQYF.

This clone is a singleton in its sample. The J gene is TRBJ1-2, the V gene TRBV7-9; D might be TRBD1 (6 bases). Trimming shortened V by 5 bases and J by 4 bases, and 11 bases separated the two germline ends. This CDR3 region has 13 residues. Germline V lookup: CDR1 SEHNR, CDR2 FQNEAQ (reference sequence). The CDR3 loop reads CASSIQGPYGYTF. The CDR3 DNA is TGTGCCAGCAGCATACAGGGACCCTATGGCTACACCTTC.

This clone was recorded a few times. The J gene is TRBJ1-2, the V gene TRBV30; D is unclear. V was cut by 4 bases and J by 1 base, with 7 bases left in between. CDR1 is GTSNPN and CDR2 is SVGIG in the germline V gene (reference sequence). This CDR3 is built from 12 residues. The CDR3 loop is CAWTELNYGYTF. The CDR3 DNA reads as TGTGCCTGGACAGAACTTAACTATGGCTACACCTTC.

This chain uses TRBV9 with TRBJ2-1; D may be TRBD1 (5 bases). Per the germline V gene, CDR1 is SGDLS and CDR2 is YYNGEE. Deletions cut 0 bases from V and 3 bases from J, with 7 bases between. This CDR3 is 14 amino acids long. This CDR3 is CASSVGGLYNEQFF. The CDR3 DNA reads TGTGCCAGCAGCGTAGGGGGCCTCTACAATGAGCAGTTCTTC.

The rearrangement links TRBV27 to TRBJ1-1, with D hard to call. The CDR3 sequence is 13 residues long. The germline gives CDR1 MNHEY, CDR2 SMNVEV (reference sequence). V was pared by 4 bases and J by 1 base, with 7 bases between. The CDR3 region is CASSSNQNTEAFF. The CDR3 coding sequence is TGTGCCAGCAGTTCCAACCAGAACACTGAAGCTTTCTTT.

The CDR3 DNA is TGTGCCAGCAGCTTACGGCACTCGGGACTAGCGGATCAAGAGACCCAGTACTTC. Its translation: CASSLRHSGLADQETQYF. The rearrangement joins TRBV11-2 to TRBJ2-5; the match to TRBD2 covers 11 bases. This CDR3 is built from 18 residues. Losses at the gene ends were 2 bases for V and 2 bases for J; bases not matched to a gene: 10. Germline V lookup: CDR1 SGHAT, CDR2 FQNNGV.

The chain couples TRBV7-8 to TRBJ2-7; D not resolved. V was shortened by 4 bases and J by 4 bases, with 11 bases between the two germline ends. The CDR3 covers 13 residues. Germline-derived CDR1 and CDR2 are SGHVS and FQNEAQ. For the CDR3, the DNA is TGTGCCAGCAGCTCATACTCTCTTTACGAGCAGTACTTC. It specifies CASSSYSLYEQYF.

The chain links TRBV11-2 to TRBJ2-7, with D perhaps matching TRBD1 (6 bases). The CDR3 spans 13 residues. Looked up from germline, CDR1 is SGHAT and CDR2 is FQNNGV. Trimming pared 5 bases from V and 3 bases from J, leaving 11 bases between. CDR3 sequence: CASSEGHLYEQYF. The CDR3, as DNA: TGTGCCAGCAGCGAGGGACACCTCTACGAGCAGTACTTC.

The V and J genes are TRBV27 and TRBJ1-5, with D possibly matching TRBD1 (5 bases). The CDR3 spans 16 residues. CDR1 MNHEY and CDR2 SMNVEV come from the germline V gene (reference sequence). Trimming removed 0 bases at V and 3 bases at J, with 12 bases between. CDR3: CASSLSIGAFNQPQHF. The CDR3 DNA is TGTGCCAGCAGTTTATCGATTGGGGCATTCAATCAGCCCCAGCATTTT.

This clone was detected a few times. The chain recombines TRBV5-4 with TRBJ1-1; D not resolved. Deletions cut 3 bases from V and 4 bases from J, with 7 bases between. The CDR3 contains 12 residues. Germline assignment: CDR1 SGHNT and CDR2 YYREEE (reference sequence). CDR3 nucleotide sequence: TGTGCCAGCAGCTCATTGGGCACTGAAGCTTTCTTT. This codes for CASSSLGTEAFF.

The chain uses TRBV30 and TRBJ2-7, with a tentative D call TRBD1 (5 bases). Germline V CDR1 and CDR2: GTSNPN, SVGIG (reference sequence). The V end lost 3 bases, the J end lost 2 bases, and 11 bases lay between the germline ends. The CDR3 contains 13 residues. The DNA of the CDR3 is TGTGCCTGGAGCCGTAGGGGTCCCTACGAGCAGTACTTC. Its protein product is CAWSRRGPYEQYF.

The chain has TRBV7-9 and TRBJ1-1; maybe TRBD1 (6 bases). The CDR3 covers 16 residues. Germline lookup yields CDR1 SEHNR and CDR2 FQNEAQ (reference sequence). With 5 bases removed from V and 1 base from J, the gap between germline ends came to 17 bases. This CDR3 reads CASSGILDSANTEAFF. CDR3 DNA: TGTGCCAGCAGCGGAATATTGGACAGTGCGAACACTGAAGCTTTCTTT.

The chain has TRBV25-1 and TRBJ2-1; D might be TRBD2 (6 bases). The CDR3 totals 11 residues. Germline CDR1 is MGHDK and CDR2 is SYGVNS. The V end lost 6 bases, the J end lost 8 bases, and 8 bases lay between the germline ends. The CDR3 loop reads CASRTRDEQFF. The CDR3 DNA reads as TGTGCCAGCAGGACTAGGGATGAGCAGTTCTTC.

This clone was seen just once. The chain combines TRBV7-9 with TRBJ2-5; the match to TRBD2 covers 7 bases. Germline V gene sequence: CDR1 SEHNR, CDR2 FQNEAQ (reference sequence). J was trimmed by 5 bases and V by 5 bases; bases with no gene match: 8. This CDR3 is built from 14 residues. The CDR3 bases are TGTGCCAGCAGCCGGGGGGACCCGCGGGAGACCCAGTACTTC. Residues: CASSRGDPRETQYF.

The CDR3 loop is CSARDGTEEYF. DNA for the CDR3: TGCAGTGCTAGAGATGGAACTGAAGAGTACTTC. The chain links TRBV20-1 to TRBJ2-5; D gene ambiguous. Trimming cost V 0 bases and J 12 bases, with 11 bases left between them. Looked up from germline, CDR1 is DFQATT and CDR2 is SNEGSKA (reference sequence). CDR3 length: 11 residues.

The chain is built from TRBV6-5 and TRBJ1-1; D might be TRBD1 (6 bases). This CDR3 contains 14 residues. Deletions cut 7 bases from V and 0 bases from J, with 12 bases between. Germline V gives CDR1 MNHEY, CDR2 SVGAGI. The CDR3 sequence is CASNQQGLNTEAFF. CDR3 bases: TGTGCCAGCAACCAACAGGGCCTGAACACTGAAGCTTTCTTT.

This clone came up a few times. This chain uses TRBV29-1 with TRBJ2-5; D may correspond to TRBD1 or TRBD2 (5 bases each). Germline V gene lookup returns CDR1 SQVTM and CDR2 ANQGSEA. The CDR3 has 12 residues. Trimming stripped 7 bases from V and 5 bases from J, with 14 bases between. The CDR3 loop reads CSGRDPAETQYF. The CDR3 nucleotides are TGCAGCGGTAGGGACCCCGCCGAGACCCAGTACTTC.

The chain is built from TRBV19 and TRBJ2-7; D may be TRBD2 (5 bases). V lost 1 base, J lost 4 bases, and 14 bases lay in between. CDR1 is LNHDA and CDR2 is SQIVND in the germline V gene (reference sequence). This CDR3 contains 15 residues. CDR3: CASSIASGMAYEQYF. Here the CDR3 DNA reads TGTGCCAGTAGTATAGCCAGCGGTATGGCTTACGAGCAGTACTTC. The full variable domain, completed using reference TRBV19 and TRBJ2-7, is DGGITQSPKYLFRKEGQNVTLSCEQNLNHDAMYWYRQDPGQGLRLIYYSQIVNDFQKGDIAEGYSVSREKKESFPLTVTSAQKNPTAFYLCASSIASGMAYEQYFGPGTRLTVT.